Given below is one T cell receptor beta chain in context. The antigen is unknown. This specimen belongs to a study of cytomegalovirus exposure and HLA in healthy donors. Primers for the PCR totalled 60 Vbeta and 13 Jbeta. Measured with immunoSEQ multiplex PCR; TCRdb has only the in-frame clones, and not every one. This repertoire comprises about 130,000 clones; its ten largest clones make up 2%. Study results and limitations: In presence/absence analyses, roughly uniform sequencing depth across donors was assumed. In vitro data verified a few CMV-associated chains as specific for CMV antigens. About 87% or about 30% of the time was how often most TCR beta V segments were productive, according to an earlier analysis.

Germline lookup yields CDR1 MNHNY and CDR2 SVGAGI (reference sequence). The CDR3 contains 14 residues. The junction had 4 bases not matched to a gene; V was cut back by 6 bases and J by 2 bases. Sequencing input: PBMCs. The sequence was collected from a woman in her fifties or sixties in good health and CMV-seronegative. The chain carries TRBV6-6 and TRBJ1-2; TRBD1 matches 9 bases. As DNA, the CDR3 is TGTGCCAGCAGACCGGGACAGGGAAACTATGGCTACACCTTC. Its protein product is CASRPGQGNYGYTF.